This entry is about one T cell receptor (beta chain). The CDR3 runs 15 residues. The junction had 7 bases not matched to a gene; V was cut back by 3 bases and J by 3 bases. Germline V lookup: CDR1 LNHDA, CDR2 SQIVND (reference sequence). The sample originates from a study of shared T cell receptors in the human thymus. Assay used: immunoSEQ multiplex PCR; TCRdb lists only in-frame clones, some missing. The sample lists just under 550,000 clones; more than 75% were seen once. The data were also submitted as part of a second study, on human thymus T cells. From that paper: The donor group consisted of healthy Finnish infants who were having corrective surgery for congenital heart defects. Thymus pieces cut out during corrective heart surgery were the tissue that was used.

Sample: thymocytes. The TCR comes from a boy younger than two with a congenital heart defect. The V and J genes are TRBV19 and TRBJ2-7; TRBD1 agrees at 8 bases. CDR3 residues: CASSMTGAPLYEQYF. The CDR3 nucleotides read TGTGCCAGTAGTATGACAGGGGCGCCCCTCTACGAGCAGTACTTC.